This is a list of T cell receptor beta chains from one sample in a study of cytomegalovirus exposure and HLA in healthy donors. The method was immunoSEQ multiplex PCR; TCRdb's version includes in-frame clones alone and lacks a portion of them. The profile shows more than 70,000 clones, 70% of them singletons. Sequencing used PBMCs. The source of these receptors is a woman aged 45 to 65 in good health and CMV-seropositive. Each CDR3 is given with its conserved first and last residue. A D gene is named only where the DNA matches it firmly. For some rows the clone size is stated as once, few or many, or as a class when expanded; others skip it.

d_gene	abundance	v_gene	j_gene	CDR3nt	CDR3aa
TRBD2	few	TRBV6-1	TRBJ2-3	TGTGCCAGCAGTGAAGGACTAGCGGGGGCCAGCACAGATACGCAGTATTTT	CASSEGLAGASTDTQYF
TRBD2	NA	TRBV28	TRBJ2-7	TGTGCCAGCAGTTCCGGGACTACCTACGAGCAGTACTTC	CASSSGTTYEQYF
TRBD1	NA	TRBV10-3	TRBJ1-3	TGTGCCATCAGTCAGGGACAGGGCCTCTCTGGAAACACCATATATTTT	CAISQGQGLSGNTIYF
TRBD1	NA	TRBV13	TRBJ1-2	TGTGCCAGCAGCCAAAGAAGGGACAGGGGGTTAGGCTATGGCTACACCTTC	CASSQRRDRGLGYGYTF
TRBD1	once	TRBV9	TRBJ1-1	TGTGCCAGCAGCTCCCGGACAGGGGTGGGCACTGAAGCTTTCTTT	CASSSRTGVGTEAFF
TRBD2	NA	TRBV7-6	TRBJ2-1	TGTGCCAGCAGCTTAATCGTCGCTTCGGGGACTAGCGCCGGTGAGCAGTTCTTC	CASSLIVASGTSAGEQFF
TRBD1	NA	TRBV18	TRBJ1-5	TGTGCCAGCTCACCCCCAGGGGGTTGGGGTCAGCCCCAGCATTTT	CASSPPGGWGQPQHF
NA	NA	TRBV10-3	TRBJ2-7	TGTGCCATCAGGGGGCAGAACGAGCAGTACTTC	CAIRGQNEQYF
NA	NA	TRBV7-6	TRBJ2-7	TGTGCCAGCAGCTTAATGGGGGACACCTACGAGCAGTACTTC	CASSLMGDTYEQYF
NA	once	TRBV10-2	TRBJ2-7	TGCGCCAGCAGTCCGGTGGCCTACGAGCAGTACTTC	CASSPVAYEQYF
NA	NA	TRBV5-1	TRBJ2-4	TGCGCCAGCAGCTTGCAGGGTGGGCAAAACATTCAGTACTTC	CASSLQGGQNIQYF
NA	NA	TRBV7-3	TRBJ2-1	TGTGCCAGCAGCTCCATAGGAGTAGCCAATGAGCAGTTCTTC	CASSSIGVANEQFF
NA	NA	TRBV29-1	TRBJ2-3	TGCAGCGTTGATGGTGAAACTGGCACAGATACGCAGTATTTT	CSVDGETGTDTQYF
TRBD1	NA	TRBV2	TRBJ1-6	TGTGCCAGCAGTGAGGGACAGACCACCCTCCACTTT	CASSEGQTTLHF
TRBD1	few	TRBV11-2	TRBJ2-7	TGTGCCAGCAGCTTAGGTAGTAGCTGGACAGGGGTACGGGACGAGCAGTACTTC	CASSLGSSWTGVRDEQYF
TRBD1	NA	TRBV4-1	TRBJ1-5	TGCGCCAGCAGCCTCACCTGGACAGGGAATCAGCCCCAGCATTTT	CASSLTWTGNQPQHF
TRBD1	NA	TRBV4-3	TRBJ1-3	TGCGCCAGCAGCGCACGGACAGGGGGCTCTGGAAACACCATATATTTT	CASSARTGGSGNTIYF
NA	few	TRBV5-1	TRBJ2-7	TGCGCCAGCAGCACCGGGCAGGGGCGCGAGCAGTACTTC	CASSTGQGREQYF
NA	NA	TRBV7-9	TRBJ1-3	TGTGCCAGCAGCTTTATAGCAGGGGCTGGAAACACCATATATTTT	CASSFIAGAGNTIYF
TRBD1	once	TRBV7-9	TRBJ2-7	TGTGCCAGCAGCTTAGTCCTCGACAGGGATGCATACTTC	CASSLVLDRDAYF
NA	few	TRBV7-2	TRBJ1-5	TGTGCCAGCAGCTCTCTGGGCCCACAGGAGCCCCAGCATTTT	CASSSLGPQEPQHF
TRBD1	NA	TRBV7-8	TRBJ1-4	TGTGCCAGCAGCATCACCGATGACAGGGCTAATGAAAAACTGTTTTTT	CASSITDDRANEKLFF
NA	few	TRBV2	TRBJ2-1	TGTGCCAGCAGTGTGGCAGTTTACAATGAGCAGTTCTTC	CASSVAVYNEQFF
TRBD2	few	TRBV4-1	TRBJ2-1	TGCGCCAGCAGCTACACTAGCGGGGGAATCAATGAGCAGTTCTTC	CASSYTSGGINEQFF
NA	NA	TRBV27	TRBJ2-1	TGTGCCAGCAGTTCGGGACTCGGAGGGTTTATTGAGCAGTTCTTC	CASSSGLGGFIEQFF
NA	NA	TRBV4-3	TRBJ1-1	TGCGCCAGCAGCCTCCTCACCAGGGGTATCGCTGAAGCTTTCTTT	CASSLLTRGIAEAFF
TRBD2	NA	TRBV18	TRBJ2-1	TGTGCCAGCTCACGACTCAGAGCGGGAGAACCTACCTACAATGAGCAGTTCTTC	CASSRLRAGEPTYNEQFF
TRBD2	NA	TRBV11-3	TRBJ2-1	TGTGCCAGCAGCTCTAGCGGGGAGCAGTTCTTC	CASSSSGEQFF
NA	NA	TRBV18	TRBJ1-1	TGTGCCAGCTCAAGGACAGAAAACACTGAAGCTTTCTTT	CASSRTENTEAFF
NA	NA	TRBV7-9	TRBJ2-5	TGTGCCAGCAGCTTAGCTGGGCCGGAGACCCAGTACTTC	CASSLAGPETQYF
NA	NA	TRBV4-3	TRBJ1-4	TGCGCCAGCAGCCAAGAAGTAGGGAGTTGGGAAAGAAAACTGTTTTTT	CASSQEVGSWERKLFF
TRBD1	few	TRBV28	TRBJ1-3	TGTGCCAGCAGTTCACCCGGCCGACAGGGGGCTAACACCATATATTTT	CASSSPGRQGANTIYF
TRBD1	NA	TRBV28	TRBJ2-7	TGTGCCAGCACTCAATACAGGGGTGGCTACGAGCAGTACTTC	CASTQYRGGYEQYF
TRBD2	NA	TRBV2	TRBJ2-3	TGTGCCAGCAAGAGCGGGGGCACAGATACGCAGTATTTT	CASKSGGTDTQYF
NA	NA	TRBV7-6	TRBJ1-1	TGTGCCAGCAGTCTAAGCGGGGGGTACACTGAAGCTTTCTTT	CASSLSGGYTEAFF
NA	NA	TRBV10-1	TRBJ2-7	TGCGCCAGCAGTGATGGGGGCACAAACTACGAGCAGTACTTC	CASSDGGTNYEQYF
TRBD1	NA	TRBV6-5	TRBJ1-2	TGTGCCAGCAGGATCGAGGGGGCAGATGGCTACACCTTC	CASRIEGADGYTF
NA	NA	TRBV9	TRBJ1-3	TGTGCCAGCAGCGTAGGAGACACCCCTGGAAACACCATATATTTT	CASSVGDTPGNTIYF
TRBD1	NA	TRBV28	TRBJ2-7	TGTGCCAGCAGGTTGGGACAGGGGATTTACGAGCAGTACTTC	CASRLGQGIYEQYF
TRBD1	NA	TRBV27	TRBJ2-7	TGTGCCAGCTTGCCCGGGACAGGGAATTTCTACGAGCAGTACTTC	CASLPGTGNFYEQYF
TRBD1	few	TRBV7-2	TRBJ1-1	TGTGCCAGCAGCCCCTGGACAGGGGGTACCACTGAAGCTTTCTTT	CASSPWTGGTTEAFF
NA	NA	TRBV4-1	TRBJ2-7	TGCGCCAGCAGCCAAGATATGGCGGGGAGAGATAGGTACTTC	CASSQDMAGRDRYF